Shown below are 13 T cell receptor beta chains from a single sample sequenced in a study of blood T cell repertoires in COVID-19. Here immunoSEQ multiplex PCR was the method, and the copy in TCRdb shows in-frame clones only, minus some. Of 18,000 or so clones in the sample, 81% were seen once. Sequencing input: peripheral blood. The receptors derive from a man aged 35-49 years with active or convalescent COVID-19.

The chain recombines TRBV6-5 with TRBJ1-1; D unresolved. There are 15 residues in the CDR3. The germline V and J ends were trimmed by 6 bases and 1 base, with 15 bases remaining between them. Germline V gene lookup returns CDR1 MNHEY and CDR2 SVGAGI. The CDR3 DNA sequence: TGTGCCAGCAGCCGCGGCCCAGCCCCGAACACTGAAGCTTTCTTT. This sequence encodes CASSRGPAPNTEAFF.

The V and J genes are TRBV18 and TRBJ1-1; D is undetermined. From germline, CDR1 is KGHSH and CDR2 LQKENI. V lost 3 bases and J 1 base, leaving 3 bases between the germline ends. The CDR3 loop spans 12 amino acids. This CDR3 reads CASSPRNTEAFF. The CDR3 DNA sequence: TGTGCCAGCTCACCCCGGAACACTGAAGCTTTCTTT. The entire variable domain, with the rest obtained from reference TRBV18 and TRBJ1-1, is as follows: NAGVMQNPRHLVRRRGQEARLRCSPMKGHSHVYWYRQLPEEGLKFMVYLQKENIIDESGMPKERFSAEFPKEGPSILRIQQVVRGDSAAYFCASSPRNTEAFFGQGTRLTVV.

This chain uses TRBV11-3 with TRBJ1-1, with D unresolved. The V end was cut by 6 bases, the J end by 5 bases, with 19 bases between. The length of the CDR3 is 15 residues. Per the germline V gene, CDR1 is SGHNT and CDR2 is YENEEA. The CDR3 DNA is TGTGCCAGCAGATATTCATCCGGGTTTAGGACTGAAGCTTTCTTT. Protein: CASRYSSGFRTEAFF.

This chain connects TRBV15 to TRBJ1-3; D might be TRBD1 (5 bases). Germline values: CDR1 LNHNV, CDR2 YYDKDF (reference sequence). The CDR3 is 15 amino acids. V lost 8 bases, J lost 0 bases, and 14 bases lay in between. The CDR3 bases are TGTGCCACCCGAGGTGGGGCATTCTCTGGAAACACCATATATTTT. Its protein product is CATRGGAFSGNTIYF.

The rearrangement links TRBV5-1 to TRBJ2-6; D is ambiguous. V dropped 2 bases and J dropped 4 bases, with 4 bases sitting between them. The CDR3 is 13 residues long. Germline V lookup: CDR1 SGHRS, CDR2 YFSETQ. In nucleotides, the CDR3 is TGCGCCAGCAGCTTCTCCGGGGCCAACGTCCTGACTTTC. Protein sequence: CASSFSGANVLTF. Full variable domain (remainder filled in from reference TRBV5-1 and TRBJ2-6): KAGVTQTPRYLIKTRGQQVTLSCSPISGHRSVSWYQQTPGQGLQFLFEYFSETQRNKGNFPGRFSGRQFSNSRSEMNVSTLELGDSALYLCASSFSGANVLTFGAGSRLTVL.

The chain recombines TRBV23-1 with TRBJ1-5, with 7 bases fitting TRBD1. TRBV23-1 is filed as an ORF, its function uncertain. This CDR3 contains 19 residues. Unmatched junction bases numbered 13, after V lost 2 bases and J lost 0 bases. In nucleotides, the CDR3 is TGCGCCAGCAGTCAAGGACTACAGGGGAACCGATCTAGCAATCAGCCCCAGCATTTT. Encoded protein: CASSQGLQGNRSSNQPQHF.

The chain recombines TRBV7-3 with TRBJ1-4, with a possible D match to TRBD1 (5 bases). Trimming took 4 bases from V and 7 from J, leaving 19 bases between them. This CDR3 spans 16 amino acids. Per the germline V gene, CDR1 is SGHTA and CDR2 is FQGTGA. In nucleotides, the CDR3 is TGTGCCAGCAGCTCCCATCAGACAGTCTTCTTTGAAAAACTGTTTTTT. It is translated as CASSSHQTVFFEKLFF.

The chain couples TRBV4-1 to TRBJ2-3; 7 positions match TRBD1. The V and J ends lost 6 bases and 2 bases, in that order; junction bases with no gene match: 17. Germline CDR1 MGHRA, CDR2 YSYEKL. There are 18 residues in the CDR3. CDR3 DNA sequence: TGCGCCAGCAGACCCGGGGACAGCTCTAACCCCCCCACAGATACGCAGTATTTT. Translation gives CASRPGDSSNPPTDTQYF.

A few counts support this clone. The rearrangement links TRBV7-9 to TRBJ1-6; D remains unclear. CDR1 and CDR2 (germline): SEHNR, FQNEAQ (reference sequence). Trimming cost V 2 bases and J 7 bases, with 15 bases left between them. The length of the CDR3 is 16 residues. CDR3 loop: CASSLLYTSGNSPLHF. CDR3 nucleotide sequence: TGTGCCAGCAGCTTACTTTACACTTCGGGGAATTCACCCCTCCACTTT.

The chain joins TRBV7-2 to TRBJ1-1, with D possibly TRBD1 on 6 matching bases. The CDR3 loop spans 13 amino acids. Per the germline V gene, CDR1 is SGHTA and CDR2 is FQGNSA. V was shortened by 4 bases and J by 10 bases, with 16 bases between the two germline ends. The CDR3 reads CASSSPTGKGAFF. CDR3 nucleotide sequence: TGTGCCAGCAGCTCACCGACAGGCAAGGGAGCTTTCTTT.

This rearrangement joins TRBV2 to TRBJ1-5; 8 bases map to TRBD1. This CDR3 spans 15 amino acids. The trim removed 6 bases at V and 4 bases at J, leaving 8 bases unmatched. The germline gives CDR1 SNHLY, CDR2 FYNNEI. CDR3: CASSRTGLGNQPQHF. The CDR3 DNA reads as TGTGCCAGCAGCCGGACAGGGTTGGGGAATCAGCCCCAGCATTTT.

The chain links TRBV7-2 to TRBJ1-4; 8 nucleotides line up with TRBD1. Germline-derived CDR1 and CDR2 are SGHTA and FQGNSA. This CDR3 spans 14 amino acids. Trimming removed 1 base from V and 5 bases from J; junction bases left unmatched: 0. Here the CDR3 reads CASSLGTGNEKLFF. The CDR3 nucleotides are TGTGCCAGCAGCTTAGGGACAGGGAATGAAAAACTGTTTTTT.

The rearrangement joins TRBV9 to TRBJ2-7; D is perhaps TRBD2 (6 bases). The germline CDR1 and CDR2 sequences are SGDLS and YYNGEE. V was pared by 3 bases and J by 9 bases, with 16 bases between. The CDR3 contains 13 residues. This CDR3 is CASSGTSSLPQYF. In DNA form, the CDR3 reads TGTGCCAGCAGCGGAACTAGCTCCCTACCGCAGTACTTC.